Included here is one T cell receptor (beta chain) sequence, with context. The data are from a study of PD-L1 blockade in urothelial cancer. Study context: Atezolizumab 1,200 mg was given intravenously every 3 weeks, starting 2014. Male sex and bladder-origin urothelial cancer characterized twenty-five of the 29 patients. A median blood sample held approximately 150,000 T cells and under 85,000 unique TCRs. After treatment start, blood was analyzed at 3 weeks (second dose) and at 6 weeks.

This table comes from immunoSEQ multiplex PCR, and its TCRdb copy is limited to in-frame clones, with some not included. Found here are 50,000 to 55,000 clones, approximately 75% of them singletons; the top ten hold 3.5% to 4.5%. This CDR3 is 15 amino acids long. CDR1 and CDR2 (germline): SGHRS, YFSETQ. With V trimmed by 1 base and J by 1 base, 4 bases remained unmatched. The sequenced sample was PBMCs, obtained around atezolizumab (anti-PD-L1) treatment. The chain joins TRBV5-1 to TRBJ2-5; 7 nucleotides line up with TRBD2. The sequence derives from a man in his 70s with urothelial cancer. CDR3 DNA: TGCGCCAGCAGCTTGTACGCGGGAGTCCAAGAGACCCAGTACTTC. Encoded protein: CASSLYAGVQETQYF.